This TCR beta chain came from a study of CD8 T cells in ankylosing spondylitis. Overall study findings and caveats: Reportedly, disease-linked clones are significantly enriched in ankylosing spondylitis patients' matched synovial fluid. Made up of roughly 8 highly homologous variants, a TCR beta motif appeared characteristic of ankylosing spondylitis blood. Peripheral blood samples showed relatively rare disease-linked clones, and these clones were CD8+. Some of the motif variants had earlier been found in reactive arthritis patients' fluid and blood.

For TCR beta, libraries came from quantitative 5'-RACE with molecular barcodes. In TCRdb, the 5' RACE reads were re-called with MiXCR into one record per CDR3 protein. The data show 200,000 to 250,000 distinct CDR3 sequences, around 17% seen once. Comments on this clonotype: The antigen remains unidentified.

Germline-derived CDR1 and CDR2 are SGHRS and YFSETQ. The ends were cut back, 1 base at V and 5 bases at J, with 12 bases in the middle. The CDR3 has 15 amino acids. This sequence joins TRBV5-1 and TRBJ2-2, with unresolved D. This sequence was found in a male donor with ankylosing spondylitis. Sequenced: blood, either unsorted or a sorted T cell fraction (not recorded which). In DNA, the CDR3 is TGCGCCAGCAGCTTGTTAGGTGTGGAGACCGGGGAGCTGTTTTTT. As protein: CASSLLGVETGELFF.